This T cell receptor beta chain was retrieved from a study of cytomegalovirus exposure and HLA in healthy donors. Study outcomes and limitations: Near-uniform donor sequencing depth was presumed by presence/absence analyses. More clonal expansion characterized HLA-associated TCR beta chains than equally common others in a later analysis.

After removal of 10 bases from V and 3 bases from J, the junction contained 5 bases not matched to a gene. This CDR3 region has 13 residues. All donors participated as healthy donors of bone marrow. Notes on this clone: Its antigen is not known.

PCR primers comprised 60 Vbeta and 13 Jbeta primers. Here immunoSEQ multiplex PCR was the method, and the copy in TCRdb shows in-frame clones only, minus some. The sample shows around 220,000 clones, more than 60% of them seen only once. The chain employs TRBV23-1 and TRBJ1-5; TRBD1 aligns across 8 bases. TRBV23-1 is an ORF for which the function is uncertain. This TCR came from a middle-aged man in good health and CMV-seronegative. Sequenced: PBMCs. The DNA of the CDR3 is TGCGCCACCCGACAGGGGATCAATCAGCCCCAGCATTTT. The encoded protein is CATRQGINQPQHF.